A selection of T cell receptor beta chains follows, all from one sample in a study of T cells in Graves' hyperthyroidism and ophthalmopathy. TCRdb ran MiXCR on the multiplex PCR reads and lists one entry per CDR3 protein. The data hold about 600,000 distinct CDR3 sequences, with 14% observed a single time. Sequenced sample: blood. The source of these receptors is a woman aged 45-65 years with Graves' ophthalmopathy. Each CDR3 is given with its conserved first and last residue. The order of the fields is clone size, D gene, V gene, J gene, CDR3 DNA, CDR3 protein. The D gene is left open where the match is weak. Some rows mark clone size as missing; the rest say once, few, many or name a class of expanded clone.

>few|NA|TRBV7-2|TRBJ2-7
TGTGCCAGCAGCCCCGATAGCGGCCCTTTCTACGAGCAGTACTTC
CASSPDSGPFYEQYF
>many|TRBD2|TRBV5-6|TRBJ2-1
TGTGCCAGCAGCCCGCTCGGGCGTCAGGGAGGGGAGCAGTTCTTC
CASSPLGRQGGEQFF
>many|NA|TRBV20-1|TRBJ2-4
TGCAGTGCTGCCCCCCCCGGGATTCAGTACTTC
CSAAPPGIQYF
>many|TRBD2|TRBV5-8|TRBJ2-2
TGTGCCAGCAGCTGGGCCCTAGCGGGGACCACCGGGGAGCTGTTTTTT
CASSWALAGTTGELFF
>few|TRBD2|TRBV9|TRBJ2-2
TGTGCCAGCAGCCCCCGGACTAGCGGGTGGAACACCGGGGAGCTGTTTTTT
CASSPRTSGWNTGELFF
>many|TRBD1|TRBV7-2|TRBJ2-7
TGTGCCAGCAGCCAGACAGGGTACGGCAACGAGCAGTACTTC
CASSQTGYGNEQYF
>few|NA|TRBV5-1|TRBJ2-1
TGCGCCAGCAGCCCGGAGGGACACTCAAAAACATACTCCTACAATGAGCAGTTCTTC
CASSPEGHSKTYSYNEQFF
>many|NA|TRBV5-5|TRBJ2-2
TGTGCCAGCAGCTTGGCGGCAGGGAGTCCGAACACCGGGGAGCTGTTTTTT
CASSLAAGSPNTGELFF
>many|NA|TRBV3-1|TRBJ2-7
TGTGCCAGCAGCCAAGAAGTCTGGGAGCAGTACTTC
CASSQEVWEQYF
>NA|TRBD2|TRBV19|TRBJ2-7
TGTGCCAGTAGCCCGCTAGCGGGGATCTACGAGCAGTACTTC
CASSPLAGIYEQYF
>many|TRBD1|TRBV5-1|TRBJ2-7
TGCGCCAGCAGCTTGGCGGGACAGGGTCGCCCCTACGAGCAGTACTTC
CASSLAGQGRPYEQYF
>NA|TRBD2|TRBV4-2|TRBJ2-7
TGTGCCAGCAGCCGAGGAGCGGGAGTCGGCTACGAGCAGTACTTC
CASSRGAGVGYEQYF
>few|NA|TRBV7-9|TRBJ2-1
TGTGCCAGCAGCTTAGTGGGGTCGGTTGAGCAGTTCTTC
CASSLVGSVEQFF
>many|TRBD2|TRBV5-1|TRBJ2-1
TGCGCCAGCAGCTTGGGAGAGGGGACTAGCGGCTCTCTACTCATATTCAATGAGCAGTTCTTC
CASSLGEGTSGSLLIFNEQFF
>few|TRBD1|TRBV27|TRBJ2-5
TGTGCCAGCAGTTTTGGGACAGGGGAACAAGAGACCCAGTACTTC
CASSFGTGEQETQYF
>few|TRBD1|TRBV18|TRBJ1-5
TGTGCCAGCTCACCAGGACAGGGGCGGGGAAGACATCAGCCCCAGCATTTT
CASSPGQGRGRHQPQHF
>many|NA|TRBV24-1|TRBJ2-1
TGTGCCACCAGTGGCGGGAATGAGCAGTTCTTC
CATSGGNEQFF
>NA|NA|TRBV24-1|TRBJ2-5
TGTGCCACCAGTGATATTGGACAGATCCAAGAGACCCAGTACTTC
CATSDIGQIQETQYF
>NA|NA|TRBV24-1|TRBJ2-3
TGTGCCACCAGTGGGAGCACAGATACGCAGTATTTT
CATSGSTDTQYF
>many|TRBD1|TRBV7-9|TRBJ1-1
TGTGCCAGCAGTTTAAGTGGGACAGCTGAAGCTTTCTTT
CASSLSGTAEAFF
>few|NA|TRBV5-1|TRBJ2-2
TGCGCCAGCAGCTTGAGTGCAGGCGGGGAGCTGTTTTTT
CASSLSAGGELFF
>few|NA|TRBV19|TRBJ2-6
TGTGCCAGTAGTATGTTGTCACAGTCGGTTTCTGGGGCCAACGTCCTGACTTTC
CASSMLSQSVSGANVLTF
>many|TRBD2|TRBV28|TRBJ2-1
TGTGCCAGCAGTTCGGGACTAGCTGACAATGAGCAGTTCTTC
CASSSGLADNEQFF
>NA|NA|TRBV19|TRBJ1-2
TGTGCCAGTAGTAGAGGACTGGGCTATGGCTACACCTTC
CASSRGLGYGYTF
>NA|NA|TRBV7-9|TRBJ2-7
TGTGCCAGCAGCTTCTTGACAGGAAATACTCACTACGAGCAGTACTTC
CASSFLTGNTHYEQYF
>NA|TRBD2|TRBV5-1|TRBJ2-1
TGCGCCAGCAGCTTGGAACTAGCGGGAGACGATGAGCAGTTCTTC
CASSLELAGDDEQFF
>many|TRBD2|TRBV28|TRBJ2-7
TGTGCCAGCAGTCTGCCGGCGGGAGCCCGCCACGAGCAGTACTTC
CASSLPAGARHEQYF
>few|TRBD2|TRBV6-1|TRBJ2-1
TGTGCCAGCATTAAACTAGCGGGAGTAACAGGGGAGCAGTTCTTC
CASIKLAGVTGEQFF
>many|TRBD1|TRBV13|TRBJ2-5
TGTGCCAGCAGCTTACCACAGGGGTCCCGGGAGACCCAGTACTTC
CASSLPQGSRETQYF
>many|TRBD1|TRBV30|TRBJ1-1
TGTGCCTGGAGTGTACTTTTCCCGACAGGGGGCGAGGACACTGAAGCTTTCTTT
CAWSVLFPTGGEDTEAFF
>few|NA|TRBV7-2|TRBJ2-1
TGTGCCAGCAGCTCTCTCTGGACGGGCAATGAGCAGTTCTTC
CASSSLWTGNEQFF
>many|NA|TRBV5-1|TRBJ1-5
TGCGCCAGCAGCTTGGAAGGGGATAATCAGCCCCAGCATTTT
CASSLEGDNQPQHF
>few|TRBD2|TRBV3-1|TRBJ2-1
TGTGCCAGCAGCCCCCACCAGACTAGCGGGAGCTACAATGAGCAGTTCTTC
CASSPHQTSGSYNEQFF
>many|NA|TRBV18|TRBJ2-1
TGTGCCAGCTCACCGGGGCTACAACGCTCCTACAATGAGCAGTTCTTC
CASSPGLQRSYNEQFF
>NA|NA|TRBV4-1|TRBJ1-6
TGCGCCAGCAGCCAAGTAAGGGGCCGGAATTCACCCCTCCACTTT
CASSQVRGRNSPLHF
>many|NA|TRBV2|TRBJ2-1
TGTGCCAGCAGGGTTACAGGGAACCCAAACAATGAGCAGTTCTTC
CASRVTGNPNNEQFF
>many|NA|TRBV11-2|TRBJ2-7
TGTGCCAGCAGCTTAGGTATGTCGGACTATCATACCGAGCAGTACTTC
CASSLGMSDYHTEQYF
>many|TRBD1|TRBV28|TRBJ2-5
TGTGCCAGCAGACCGACAGGGGTTTGGACGGAGACCCAGTACTTC
CASRPTGVWTETQYF
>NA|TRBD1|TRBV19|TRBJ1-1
TGTGCCAGTAGTATAGCCTCAGGGGGAGGGCCGAACACTGAAGCTTTCTTT
CASSIASGGGPNTEAFF
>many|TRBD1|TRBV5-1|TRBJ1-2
TGCGCCAGCAGCTTGGAGTTGGACAGGGTTTACTACACCTTC
CASSLELDRVYYTF
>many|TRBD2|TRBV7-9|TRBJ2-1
TGTGCCAGCAGCTTAGGTGGGACTAGCGGCCAGTACAATGAGCAGTTCTTC
CASSLGGTSGQYNEQFF
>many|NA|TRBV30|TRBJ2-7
TGTGCCTGGAACAGACGGGGCGAGCAGTACTTC
CAWNRRGEQYF
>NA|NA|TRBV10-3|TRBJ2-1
TGTGCCATCAGTGAGTCGGAGTACAATGAGCAGTTCTTC
CAISESEYNEQFF
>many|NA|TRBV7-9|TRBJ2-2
TGTGCCAGCAGCTTTCAGGGAACCGGGGAGCTGTTTTTT
CASSFQGTGELFF
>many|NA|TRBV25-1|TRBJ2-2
TGTGCCAGCAGTGTTCTTAACACCGGGGAGCTGTTTTTT
CASSVLNTGELFF
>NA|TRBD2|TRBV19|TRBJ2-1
TGTGCCAGTAGAACTAGCGCGAGCTCCTACAATGAGCAGTTCTTC
CASRTSASSYNEQFF
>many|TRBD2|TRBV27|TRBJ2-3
TGTGCCAGCAGTGGGGACTTGCGGGAGGGCACAGATACGCAGTATTTT
CASSGDLREGTDTQYF
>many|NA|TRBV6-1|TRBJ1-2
TGTGCCAGCAGTCCCAAAAGGACAGATCAAGGCTACACCTTC
CASSPKRTDQGYTF
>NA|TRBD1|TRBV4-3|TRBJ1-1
TGCGCCAGCAGCCAAGATATGACAGGGCCCAGCACTGAAGCTTTCTTT
CASSQDMTGPSTEAFF
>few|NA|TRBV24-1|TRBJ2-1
TGTGCCACCAGTGTGGGAAATTCGCCGCACAATGAGCAGTTCTTC
CATSVGNSPHNEQFF
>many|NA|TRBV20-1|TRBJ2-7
TGCAGTGCTAGGCCTGGACAGCTCTCCTACGAGCAGTACTTC
CSARPGQLSYEQYF
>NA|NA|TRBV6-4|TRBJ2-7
TGTGCCAGCAGGCAGGGGCTCTACGAGCAGTACTTC
CASRQGLYEQYF
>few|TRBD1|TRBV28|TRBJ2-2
TGTGCCAGCGACCCAGGACAGGGCACCGGGGAGCTGTTTTTT
CASDPGQGTGELFF
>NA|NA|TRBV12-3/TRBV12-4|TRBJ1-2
TGTGCCAGCAGTTTAGTCTTAGGGCGGGGCTATGGCTACACCTTC
CASSLVLGRGYGYTF
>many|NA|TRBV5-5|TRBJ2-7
TGTGCCAGCAGCGGGGGATGGTACGAGCAGTACTTC
CASSGGWYEQYF
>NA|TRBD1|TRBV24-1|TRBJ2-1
TGTGCCACCAGTACGTCCGGGACAGGGGGGCCTTATATCTCCTACAATGAGCAGTTCTTC
CATSTSGTGGPYISYNEQFF
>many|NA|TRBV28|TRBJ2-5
TGTGCCAGCAGTCCCAGGGGAACTGAGACCCAGTACTTC
CASSPRGTETQYF
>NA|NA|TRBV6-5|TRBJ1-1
TGTGCCAGCAGTTACTCCCCGGGGGTGGACACTGAAGCTTTCTTT
CASSYSPGVDTEAFF